The 29 T cell receptor beta chains below were found in one sample sequenced in a study of T cells after yellow fever vaccination (dated by TCRdb to between 2018 and 2021). The library came from 5' RACE. TCRdb records Illumina HiSeq 2500 as the sequencer. TCRdb reanalyzed the raw reads on its own, using fastp at Q25 for trimming and MiXCR for clone calling, and kept in-frame beta chains. Rows merge per CDR3 protein into single entries with the most common DNA and genes. The sample table holds about 230,000 distinct CDR3 sequences, of which around 6.7% were seen once. The ten largest clones add up to 0.8% to 1.2% of the sample. Interpreted using the paper, the treatment or condition label stands for: live attenuated yellow fever vaccine strain. Here the sequenced sample was CD4+ T cells sorted from PBMCs, taken on the day of the yellow fever booster vaccination. The receptors stem from a man aged 25 to 40 who received the YFV17D yellow fever vaccine.

The chain links TRBV5-1 to TRBJ2-2; 8 positions agree with TRBD2. With 1 base clipped from V and 4 bases from J, the junction kept 6 bases outside the gene matches. Germline-derived CDR1 and CDR2 are SGHRS and YFSETQ. There are 16 residues in the CDR3. CDR3 amino acids: CASSLLAGMTTGELFF. The CDR3 DNA is TGCGCCAGCAGCTTGTTAGCGGGGATGACCACCGGGGAGCTGTTTTTT.

This clonotype was seen only once. This may be a read error, as it is one base from a much larger clone. The CDR3 nucleotides are TGTGCCAGCAGCCCGGGACAGAGGTACAATGAGCAGTTCTTC. Its translation is CASSPGQRYNEQFF. The J gene is TRBJ2-1, the V gene TRBV7-9, with 7 bases identical to TRBD1. Germline trimming cut 5 bases from V and 4 bases from J; bases unmatched to any gene: 5. Germline V gene lookup returns CDR1 SEHNR and CDR2 FQNEAQ (reference sequence). This CDR3 comprises 14 residues.

This clonotype was seen many times. The rearrangement uses TRBV20-1 and TRBJ2-3; D remains unclear. Trimming took 8 bases from V and 5 from J, leaving 11 bases between them. The length of the CDR3 is 11 residues. Germline-derived CDR1 and CDR2 are DFQATT and SNEGSKA (reference sequence). The CDR3 DNA is TGCAGTACTCAACTCTTAGATACGCAGTATTTT. Translating it yields CSTQLLDTQYF.

This chain connects TRBV12-3 or TRBV12-4 to TRBJ2-7, with no clear D. CDR3 length: 12 amino acids. With 4 bases removed from V and 6 bases from J, the gap between germline ends came to 10 bases. Here the CDR3 reads CASSWSLAEQYF. CDR3 bases: TGTGCCAGCAGTTGGTCCCTGGCCGAGCAGTACTTC.

This clonotype was found many times. The CDR3 nucleotides read TGCAGTGCAGCCCCTAGCGGCTCCTACAATGAGCAGTTCTTC. This gives the protein CSAAPSGSYNEQFF. The chain recombines TRBV20-1 with TRBJ2-1; 7 bases match TRBD2. Looked up from germline, CDR1 is DFQATT and CDR2 is SNEGSKA (reference sequence). There are 14 residues in the CDR3. V dropped 6 bases and J dropped 0; count of bases not matched to a gene: 5.

This clonotype has a handful of counts. This chain uses TRBV7-3 with TRBJ2-2; tentative D call: TRBD2 (5 bases). V was trimmed by 7 bases and J by 8 bases, leaving 8 bases between them. This CDR3 has 11 residues. CDR1 and CDR2 (germline): SGHTA, FQGTGA. CDR3 nucleotides: TGTGCCAGCACCGAGGGTGGGGAGCTGTTTTTT. This encodes CASTEGGELFF.

This clonotype was observed a few times. V is TRBV20-1 and J is TRBJ2-7; D may correspond to TRBD1 or TRBD2 (5 bases each). Trimming took 5 bases from V and 5 from J, leaving 13 bases between them. CDR1 is DFQATT, CDR2 SNEGSKA, per germline (reference sequence). The CDR3 consists of 12 residues. As DNA, the CDR3 is TGCAGTGCTGGGGGAGCAATTGACGAGCAGTACTTC. Protein product: CSAGGAIDEQYF.

Ten or more counts support this clonotype. The chain couples TRBV18 to TRBJ1-1, with a weak D call TRBD1 (5 bases). Trimming cost V 2 bases and J 4 bases, with 11 bases left between them. This CDR3 region has 14 residues. Germline CDR1 and CDR2: KGHSH and LQKENI. This CDR3 is CASSPWTGGTEAFF. In DNA form, the CDR3 reads TGTGCCAGCTCACCATGGACGGGGGGCACTGAAGCTTTCTTT. The complete variable domain, with remaining parts taken from reference TRBV18 and TRBJ1-1, reads NAGVMQNPRHLVRRRGQEARLRCSPMKGHSHVYWYRQLPEEGLKFMVYLQKENIIDESGMPKERFSAEFPKEGPSILRIQQVVRGDSAAYFCASSPWTGGTEAFFGQGTRLTVV.

This clonotype was seen only a few times. The CDR3: CASSYSLGYNEQYF. DNA of the CDR3: TGTGCCAGCAGTTACTCGCTCGGTTATAACGAGCAGTACTTC. The chain carries TRBV6-5 and TRBJ2-7; unclear D gene. The V and J ends lost 0 bases and 5 bases respectively, with 11 bases between them. In germline, CDR1 is MNHEY, CDR2 SVGAGI. CDR3 length equals 14 residues.

The sample holds a few counts of this clonotype. The CDR3 bases are TGTGCCAGCAGCTGGCAGGGGAATAATGAAAAACTGTTTTTT. It yields the protein CASSWQGNNEKLFF. The gene calls are TRBV3-1 and TRBJ1-4; a weak D match, TRBD1 (6 bases). The V gene lost 5 bases and the J gene lost 4 bases, with 11 bases spanning the gap. CDR3 size: 14 residues. The germline CDR1 and CDR2 sequences are LGHDT and YNNKEL (reference sequence).

This clonotype was detected many times. V usage is TRBV20-1 and J usage is TRBJ2-5; D is possibly TRBD2 (6 bases). The CDR3 has 12 residues. In germline, CDR1 is DFQATT, CDR2 SNEGSKA (reference sequence). The V gene lost 7 bases and the J gene lost 4 bases, with 13 bases spanning the gap. In nucleotides, the CDR3 is TGCAGTGTGGGACTTGGGAGAGAGACCCAGTACTTC. Its protein is CSVGLGRETQYF.

This clonotype was seen repeatedly, ten times or more. V usage is TRBV4-3 and J usage is TRBJ1-2, with TRBD1 identical over 7 bases. The CDR3 is 13 amino acids. After removal of 4 bases from V and 7 bases from J, the junction contained 6 bases not matched to a gene. Looked up from germline, CDR1 is LGHNA and CDR2 is YSLEER. The DNA for the CDR3 is TGCGCCAGCAGCCGAGACAGGGTCGCTGGCTACACCTTC. Protein sequence: CASSRDRVAGYTF.

This rearrangement joins TRBV7-2 to TRBJ2-7; 7 bases align to TRBD1. Germline trimming cut 5 bases from V and 0 bases from J; bases unmatched to any gene: 7. CDR1 is SGHTA and CDR2 is FQGNSA in the germline V gene. The CDR3 loop spans 15 amino acids. CDR3 in amino acids: CASSLDRAISYEQYF. The CDR3, as DNA: TGTGCCAGCAGCCTCGACAGGGCGATCTCCTACGAGCAGTACTTC. Full variable domain (missing parts from reference TRBV7-2 and TRBJ2-7): GAGVSQSPSNKVTEKGKDVELRCDPISGHTALYWYRQSLGQGLEFLIYFQGNSAPDKSGLPSDRFSAERTGGSVSTLTIQRTQQEDSAVYLCASSLDRAISYEQYFGPGTRLTVT.

This clonotype was detected many times. The J gene is TRBJ2-7, the V gene TRBV7-2, with TRBD2 matching 8 bases. Germline V gene lookup returns CDR1 SGHTA and CDR2 FQGNSA. The CDR3 extends over 14 amino acids. V dropped 6 bases and J dropped 7; count of bases not matched to a gene: 11. The CDR3 region is CASRHAGGAKEQYF. CDR3 in DNA: TGTGCCAGCAGACACGCGGGGGGTGCCAAGGAGCAGTACTTC.

The chain has TRBV5-1 and TRBJ2-1; maybe TRBD1 (6 bases). The V and J ends lost 2 bases and 2 bases respectively, with 11 bases between them. CDR3 size: 15 residues. Germline CDR1 is SGHRS and CDR2 is YFSETQ. The CDR3 protein is CASSFRDNTYNEQFF. CDR3 bases: TGCGCCAGCAGCTTCCGGGACAACACCTACAATGAGCAGTTCTTC.

This clonotype was recorded a few times. One end of the junction is discordant with germline, which a read error may explain. This chain links TRBV2 with TRBJ2-7; 11 bases fit TRBD2. The germline gives CDR1 SNHLY, CDR2 FYNNEI. The CDR3 is made up of 18 amino acids. CDR3 protein: CACSLLAGGRGLPYEQYF. CDR3 sequence (DNA): TGTGCCTGCAGTTTGCTAGCGGGAGGCCGTGGTTTGCCCTACGAGCAGTACTTC.

This clonotype was seen only a few times. The chain recombines TRBV5-5 with TRBJ2-5; TRBD1 matches at 11 bases. There are 14 residues in the CDR3. The germline CDR1 and CDR2 sequences are SGHKS and YYEKEE (reference sequence). V lost 7 bases to trimming and J lost 4 bases; unmatched junction nucleotides: 6. CDR3 protein: CASYGQGAGETQYF. The CDR3 region has the DNA TGTGCCAGCTATGGACAGGGGGCGGGAGAGACCCAGTACTTC.

This clonotype has at least ten counts. The J gene is TRBJ2-3, the V gene TRBV5-5; D not resolved. Germline V gene lookup returns CDR1 SGHKS and CDR2 YYEKEE (reference sequence). This CDR3 comprises 14 residues. V gave up 1 base and J gave up 3 bases, with 9 bases separating them. Here the CDR3 reads CASSLRSGTDTQYF. The CDR3 DNA reads TGTGCCAGCAGCTTGCGGAGTGGGACAGATACGCAGTATTTT.

The gene calls are TRBV7-8 and TRBJ2-1; 9 bases line up with TRBD2. Germline CDR1 reads SGHVS; CDR2 reads FQNEAQ. V lost 3 bases to trimming and J lost 7 bases; unmatched junction nucleotides: 4. The CDR3 consists of 14 residues. In DNA, the CDR3 is TGTGCCAGCAGCTTTGCGGGAGGGACAAATGAGCAGTTCTTC. Residues: CASSFAGGTNEQFF.

This clonotype was seen a handful of times. The V gene is TRBV5-8, the J gene TRBJ1-3; D might be TRBD1 (5 bases). The CDR3 totals 16 residues. CDR1 is SGHTS and CDR2 is YDEGEE in the germline V gene. Trimming removed 1 base from V and 0 bases from J, with 11 bases in between. CDR3 in amino acids: CASSLYGGVSGNTIYF. The CDR3 bases are TGTGCCAGCAGCTTGTACGGGGGAGTCTCTGGAAACACCATATATTTT.

This clonotype was detected only a few times. V gene TRBV18 combines with J gene TRBJ2-3, with 8 bases identical to TRBD2. V trimming: 3 bases; J trimming: 4 bases; junction bases outside the gene matches: 3. The CDR3 sequence is 14 residues long. Germline-derived CDR1 and CDR2 are KGHSH and LQKENI. The CDR3 spells CASSPQAGADTQYF. CDR3 DNA: TGTGCCAGCTCACCCCAAGCGGGGGCAGATACGCAGTATTTT.

Ten or more counts support this clonotype. V gene TRBV6-1 combines with J gene TRBJ2-5, with D tentatively TRBD1 or TRBD2 (5 bases each). CDR1 is MNHNS and CDR2 is SASEGT in the germline V gene. The CDR3 extends over 15 amino acids. Trimming left V 6 bases short and J 2 bases short, with 16 bases between. This CDR3 reads CASRTDWTRQETQYF. In DNA, the CDR3 is TGTGCCAGCAGAACGGACTGGACACGTCAAGAGACCCAGTACTTC.

This clonotype came up a few times. The genes are TRBV20-1 and TRBJ2-7; TRBD1 might be the D (6 bases). The germline V gene encodes CDR1 DFQATT and CDR2 SNEGSKA (reference sequence). Between the trimmed V and J ends, which lost 4 bases and 2 bases, there was a span of 15 bases. CDR3 length: 14 residues. In DNA form, the CDR3 reads TGCAGTGCTACCACCGGGACAAGGGCCTACGAGCAGTACTTC. As protein: CSATTGTRAYEQYF.

The CDR3, as DNA: TGCAGCGTTGTAGGTGCGGGAGAGACCCAGTACTTC. It encodes CSVVGAGETQYF. The chain couples TRBV29-1 to TRBJ2-5; D is possibly TRBD2 (5 bases). Germline V CDR1 and CDR2: SQVTM, ANQGSEA. The V and J ends lost 4 bases and 4 bases respectively, with 10 bases between them. This CDR3 is 12 amino acids long.

This clonotype appeared a few times. The gene calls are TRBV11-2 and TRBJ2-5, with 11 bases that match TRBD2. Trimming at V came to 5 bases and at J to 3 bases, leaving 20 bases not matched to a gene. The V gene's germline CDR1 is SGHAT and CDR2 FQNNGV. The CDR3 is 20 residues long. CDR3 residues: CASSPMDSSLAGVGKETQYF. CDR3 in DNA: TGTGCCAGCAGCCCTATGGACAGTTCACTAGCGGGAGTAGGGAAAGAGACCCAGTACTTC.

This clonotype was seen only a few times. The genes are TRBV20-1 and TRBJ1-1; D uncertain. CDR1 is DFQATT and CDR2 is SNEGSKA in the germline V gene (reference sequence). V was shortened by 3 bases and J by 1 base, with 18 bases between the two germline ends. The CDR3 consists of 16 residues. The CDR3 DNA reads TGCAGTGCTAGGCCACCCCTCAGGTGGGCGAACACTGAAGCTTTCTTT. It yields the protein CSARPPLRWANTEAFF.

The CDR3 nucleotides read TGCAGTGCTAGAGACGGTCGACTCAACGAGCAGTACTTC. This gives the protein CSARDGRLNEQYF. The chain carries TRBV20-1 and TRBJ2-7; D unresolved. Germline CDR1 DFQATT, CDR2 SNEGSKA (reference sequence). V was shortened by 0 bases and J by 5 bases, with 11 bases between the two germline ends. CDR3 size: 13 residues.

The genes are TRBV7-9 and TRBJ1-3, with D uncertain. CDR1 is SEHNR and CDR2 is FQNEAQ in the germline V gene (reference sequence). V was pared by 1 base and J by 3 bases, with 7 bases between. The CDR3 is 14 residues long. CDR3 residues: CASSLGENGNTIYF. The CDR3 DNA reads TGTGCCAGCAGCTTAGGGGAAAATGGAAACACCATATATTTT.

There are a few counts of this clonotype. This chain joins TRBV6-5 and TRBJ2-1, with 9 bases aligning to TRBD2. The length of the CDR3 is 12 residues. V lost 8 bases and J lost 6; bases outside the gene matches: 2. The germline gives CDR1 MNHEY, CDR2 SVGAGI. This chain's CDR3 is CASGTSRNEQFF. The CDR3 nucleotides read TGTGCCAGCGGGACTAGCCGCAATGAGCAGTTCTTC.